A single sample gave rise to the 27 T cell receptor beta chains below, sequenced in a study of blood T cell repertoires in COVID-19. Data came from immunoSEQ multiplex PCR; TCRdb stores just in-frame clones and leaves some out. The data hold approximately 200,000 clones, with 94% observed a single time. The material sequenced was peripheral blood. The receptors were gathered from a young man with COVID-19, enrolled during active disease.

The chain joins TRBV27 to TRBJ2-2, with no clear D. This CDR3 has 13 amino acids. Germline CDR1 is MNHEY and CDR2 is SMNVEV (reference sequence). Trimming took off 3 bases at V and 7 bases at J, with 9 bases between the two ends. CDR3 region: CASSFYRDGELFF. The CDR3 bases are TGTGCCAGCAGTTTTTACAGAGACGGGGAGCTGTTTTTT.

The chain couples TRBV7-2 to TRBJ2-6; D is perhaps TRBD2 (5 bases). V lost 5 bases and J 3 bases, leaving 17 bases between the germline ends. The CDR3 loop spans 17 amino acids. Looked up from germline, CDR1 is SGHTA and CDR2 is FQGNSA. CDR3 in DNA: TGTGCCAGCAGCACCCGGTGGCGGGCGCTTGGGGCCAACGTCCTGACTTTC. It encodes CASSTRWRALGANVLTF.

The rearrangement links TRBV7-9 to TRBJ2-1; 7 bases are shared with TRBD1. CDR1 is SEHNR, CDR2 FQNEAQ, per germline (reference sequence). V dropped 4 bases and J dropped 0; count of bases not matched to a gene: 3. The CDR3 contains 15 residues. CDR3 sequence reads: CASSSTGASYNEQFF. CDR3 in DNA: TGTGCCAGCAGCTCAACAGGGGCCTCCTACAATGAGCAGTTCTTC.

This clone has just one count. This chain connects TRBV2 to TRBJ2-7, with a tentative D call TRBD1 (8 bases). Germline CDR1 SNHLY, CDR2 FYNNEI. The CDR3 totals 13 residues. The germline V and J ends were trimmed by 10 bases and 7 bases, with 20 bases remaining between them. CDR3 residues: CAIGDRGGREQYF. CDR3 sequence (DNA): TGTGCCATCGGAGACAGGGGAGGGAGGGAGCAGTACTTC. The full variable domain, with the rest looked up from reference TRBV2 and TRBJ2-7, is EPEVTQTPSHQVTQMGQEVILRCVPISNHLYFYWYRQILGQKVEFLVSFYNNEISEKSEIFDDQFSVERPDGSNFTLKIRSTKLEDSAMYFCAIGDRGGREQYFGPGTRLTVT.

J is TRBJ2-7 and V is TRBV18, with a weak D call TRBD1 (5 bases). Deletions cut 0 bases from V and 6 bases from J, with 15 bases between. Germline CDR1 and CDR2: KGHSH and LQKENI. This CDR3 has 15 residues. As DNA, the CDR3 is TGTGCCAGCTCACCACCCCGCCAGGGAAGGATCGAGCAGTACTTC. Translating it yields CASSPPRQGRIEQYF.

The rearrangement uses TRBV6-5 and TRBJ2-3; D possibly corresponds to TRBD2 (7 bases). Trimming stripped 0 bases from V and 6 bases from J, with 16 bases between. Germline assignment: CDR1 MNHEY and CDR2 SVGAGI. The CDR3 covers 16 residues. The CDR3 loop is CASSYSGGGPSDTQYF. CDR3 coding DNA: TGTGCCAGCAGTTACTCCGGCGGGGGCCCCTCGGATACGCAGTATTTT.

The gene calls are TRBV11-3 and TRBJ2-5; 7 positions match TRBD1. Germline loops: CDR1 SGHNT, CDR2 YENEEA. J gave up 3 bases and V 2 bases, and 6 bases lay outside the gene matches. The CDR3 consists of 15 residues. CDR3 bases: TGTGCCAGCAGCTTAAATTACGGGACAGAAGAGACCCAGTACTTC. Its protein is CASSLNYGTEETQYF.

CDR3 sequence (DNA): TGTGCCAGCAAGCGGGGGGAAACCGGGGAGCTGTTTTTT. Translation gives CASKRGETGELFF. The chain has TRBV6-5 and TRBJ2-2; TRBD2 matches at 9 bases. From germline, CDR1 is MNHEY and CDR2 SVGAGI. V gave up 7 bases and J gave up 5 bases; unmatched junction bases: 2. The CDR3 contains 13 residues.

This chain joins TRBV12-5 and TRBJ1-1; the D gene is possibly TRBD1 (6 bases). The CDR3 loop spans 14 amino acids. Germline CDR1 LGHNT, CDR2 FRNRAP. CDR3 residues: CAARGDLANTEAFF. The CDR3 DNA reads TGTGCGGCCAGGGGCGACTTGGCGAACACTGAAGCTTTCTTT. The variable domain in full, completed from reference TRBV12-5 and TRBJ1-1, reads DARVTQTPRHKVTEMGQEVTMRCQPILGHNTVFWYRQTMMQGLELLAYFRNRAPLDDSGMPKDRFSAEMPDATLATLKIQPSEPRDSAVYFCAARGDLANTEAFFGQGTRLTVV.

This rearrangement joins TRBV3-1 (or the pseudogene TRBV3-2) to TRBJ2-7; 9 bases fit TRBD2. The V and J ends lost 3 bases and 4 bases, in that order; junction bases with no gene match: 7. From germline, CDR1 is LGHDT and CDR2 YNNKEL (reference sequence). The CDR3 loop spans 15 amino acids. The CDR3 protein is CASSQASSGEYEQYF. Here the CDR3 DNA reads TGTGCCAGCAGCCAGGCATCTAGCGGGGAGTACGAGCAGTACTTC.

V and J are TRBV5-1 and TRBJ2-2; D gene ambiguous. Trimming removed 0 bases at V and 1 base at J, with 7 bases between. Germline CDR1 reads SGHRS; CDR2 reads YFSETQ. CDR3 length: 15 residues. CDR3 nucleotides: TGCGCCAGCAGCTTGGGCCATAGGAACACCGGGGAGCTGTTTTTT. This sequence encodes CASSLGHRNTGELFF.

The rearrangement joins TRBV6-6 to TRBJ2-3, with D perhaps TRBD2 (6 bases). The CDR3 has 15 amino acids. V was shortened by 6 bases and J by 0 bases, with 13 bases between the two germline ends. Germline V CDR1 and CDR2: MNHNY, SVGAGI (reference sequence). The CDR3 sequence: CASRWDSPSTDTQYF. CDR3 sequence (DNA): TGTGCCAGCAGGTGGGACTCTCCGAGCACAGATACGCAGTATTTT.

This clone is a singleton in its sample. V and J are TRBV6-5 and TRBJ2-3; 7 bases fit TRBD1. The CDR3 spans 14 residues. Germline V gene data show CDR1 as MNHEY and CDR2 as SVGAGI. Trimming cost V 2 bases and J 5 bases; bases outside gene matches: 4. CDR3 DNA: TGTGCCAGCAGTTACATACAGGGGAGAGATACGCAGTATTTT. Amino acid sequence: CASSYIQGRDTQYF.

DNA of the CDR3: TGCGCCAGCAGCCAAGGGCACAGCGGTCCTTACAATGAGCAGTTCTTC. Protein product: CASSQGHSGPYNEQFF. The chain has TRBV4-1 and TRBJ2-1, with D possibly TRBD2 on 5 matching bases. Trimming removed 1 base at V and 4 bases at J, with 14 bases between. Germline V gene data show CDR1 as MGHRA and CDR2 as YSYEKL. This CDR3 is 16 amino acids long.

This chain joins TRBV6-1 and TRBJ2-2, with no clear D. The germline CDR1 and CDR2 sequences are MNHNS and SASEGT. The CDR3 consists of 14 residues. The ends were cut back, 3 bases at V and 9 bases at J, with 14 bases in the middle. Here the CDR3 reads CASSEMKFWRELFF. As DNA, the CDR3 is TGTGCCAGCAGTGAGATGAAGTTTTGGCGGGAGCTGTTTTTT.

The chain combines TRBV6-5 with TRBJ1-1, with 8 positions matching TRBD1. With V trimmed by 5 bases and J by 6 bases, 8 bases remained unmatched. Per germline, CDR1 MNHEY and CDR2 SVGAGI. The CDR3 covers 14 residues. For the CDR3, the DNA is TGTGCCAGCAGTCCGACAGGGGCGAGCTCTGAAGCTTTCTTT. The encoded protein is CASSPTGASSEAFF.

J is TRBJ1-4 and V is TRBV5-1, with D unclear. Germline V gene lookup returns CDR1 SGHRS and CDR2 YFSETQ. This CDR3 spans 16 amino acids. The V end was cut by 0 bases, the J end by 0 bases, with 9 bases between. This CDR3 reads CASSLAGYSTNEKLFF. Written as DNA, the CDR3 is TGCGCCAGCAGCTTGGCCGGGTACTCAACTAATGAAAAACTGTTTTTT.

The CDR3 sequence: CASSPGRGQPQHF. CDR3 nucleotide sequence: TGTGCCAGCAGCCCAGGCAGGGGCCAGCCCCAGCATTTT. The chain couples TRBV5-6 to TRBJ1-5; a possible D gene is TRBD1 (6 bases). This CDR3 comprises 13 residues. Germline V gene lookup returns CDR1 SGHDT and CDR2 YYEEEE. Trimming removed 4 bases at V and 7 bases at J, with 12 bases between.

This clone was detected once. This sample includes further DNA sequences coding for the same CDR3. The genes are TRBV12-3 or TRBV12-4 and TRBJ1-2, with D perhaps matching TRBD1 (5 bases). V was clipped by 6 bases and J by 3 bases, with 11 bases between them. The length of the CDR3 is 13 residues. CDR3 nucleotide sequence: TGTGCCAGCAGCCCGACGGGGGACTATGGCTACACCTTC. It translates to CASSPTGDYGYTF.

In this sample, this clone turned up once. The chain has TRBV5-1 and TRBJ1-5; the match to TRBD1 covers 10 bases. This CDR3 has 16 amino acids. V shed 0 bases, J shed 2 bases, and the junction held 2 bases outside the gene matches. CDR1 SGHRS and CDR2 YFSETQ come from the germline V gene. CDR3 protein: CASSLGTGGGNQPQHF. CDR3 bases: TGCGCCAGCAGCTTGGGGACAGGGGGTGGCAATCAGCCCCAGCATTTT. The full variable domain, completed using reference TRBV5-1 and TRBJ1-5, is KAGVTQTPRYLIKTRGQQVTLSCSPISGHRSVSWYQQTPGQGLQFLFEYFSETQRNKGNFPGRFSGRQFSNSRSEMNVSTLELGDSALYLCASSLGTGGGNQPQHFGDGTRLSIL.

The chain uses TRBV5-1 and TRBJ2-1; a weak D match, TRBD1 (6 bases). There are 14 residues in the CDR3. V shed 4 bases and J shed 9 bases, with 17 bases lying between them. CDR1 and CDR2 from the germline V gene are SGHRS and YFSETQ. The CDR3 loop is CASSTGRQALEQFF. The CDR3 DNA reads TGCGCCAGCAGCACGGGAAGACAGGCCCTTGAGCAGTTCTTC. Together with reference TRBV5-1 and TRBJ2-1, the CDR3 gives the full variable domain: KAGVTQTPRYLIKTRGQQVTLSCSPISGHRSVSWYQQTPGQGLQFLFEYFSETQRNKGNFPGRFSGRQFSNSRSEMNVSTLELGDSALYLCASSTGRQALEQFFGPGTRLTVL.

V and J are TRBV11-2 and TRBJ1-6; D is possibly TRBD1 (6 bases). Trimming cost V 6 bases and J 5 bases, with 20 bases left between them. This CDR3 has 17 amino acids. Germline V CDR1 and CDR2: SGHAT, FQNNGV. CDR3 nucleotide sequence: TGTGCCAGCAGACCAGGCCCCCTACAGGGACATAATTCACCCCTCCACTTT. Translation: CASRPGPLQGHNSPLHF.

The V and J genes are TRBV14 and TRBJ2-1; 8 nucleotides agree with TRBD1. The germline V gene has CDR1 SGHDN and CDR2 FVKESK. CDR3 length equals 17 residues. Unmatched junction bases numbered 4, after V lost 0 bases and J lost 0 bases. CDR3 DNA sequence: TGTGCCAGCAGCCAAGAAGTCGGACAGGGCTCCTACAATGAGCAGTTCTTC. Translating gives CASSQEVGQGSYNEQFF.

Only a few counts were recorded for this clone. The genes are TRBV5-1 and TRBJ1-4; D gene ambiguous. Germline values: CDR1 SGHRS, CDR2 YFSETQ. V lost 4 bases to trimming and J lost 8 bases, with 15 bases between them. The CDR3 extends over 14 amino acids. CDR3: CASSLFPGEEKLFF. As DNA, the CDR3 is TGCGCCAGCAGCCTCTTCCCCGGAGAGGAAAAACTGTTTTTT.

The rearrangement uses TRBV5-1 and TRBJ2-5, with a tentative D call TRBD2 (6 bases). This CDR3 contains 15 residues. Trimming cost V 0 bases and J 5 bases, with 14 bases left between them. The germline gives CDR1 SGHRS, CDR2 YFSETQ. CDR3 sequence reads: CASSLGGARLETQYF. The CDR3 DNA reads as TGCGCCAGCAGCTTGGGCGGGGCTCGTTTGGAGACCCAGTACTTC.

This chain links TRBV6-5 with TRBJ2-1; D is perhaps TRBD1 (6 bases). Germline V CDR1 and CDR2: MNHEY, SVGAGI. The CDR3 extends over 16 amino acids. V was trimmed by 0 bases and J by 6 bases, leaving 15 bases between them. CDR3 residues: CASSYSSRGWGNEQFF. The CDR3 region has the DNA TGTGCCAGCAGTTACTCGAGCAGGGGATGGGGCAATGAGCAGTTCTTC.

This chain links TRBV24-1 with TRBJ2-5, with D possibly being TRBD2 (6 bases). The CDR3 has 13 residues. Looked up from germline, CDR1 is KGHDR and CDR2 is SFDVKD. V dropped 4 bases and J dropped 5 bases, with 10 bases sitting between them. The DNA of the CDR3 is TGTGCCACCAGTGACAGACGGGGGGAGACCCAGTACTTC. It translates to CATSDRRGETQYF.